The clone carrying this T cell receptor (beta chain) was counted between two and nine times. What it recognizes is unknown. A much bigger clone sits one base away, suggesting this may be a read error. V lost 4 bases, J lost 7 bases, and 11 bases lay in between. CDR1 ENHRY and CDR2 SYGVKD come from the germline V gene. The CDR3 length is 12 residues. This entry comes from a study of blood T cells in healthy people across ages. It was with a sample-barcoded 5' primer and a J-beta primer mix that a second PCR of roughly 7 to 12 cycles was run. Through a template-switch adaptor with 12 random nucleotides, each cDNA molecule received a tag. From the 5' RACE reads, TCRdb called clonotypes with MiXCR, one entry per CDR3 protein. The data show 1.5 million to 2 million distinct CDR3 sequences, 25% to 30% seen once. General study results and limits: The diversity estimates, figures obtained from one million T cells, were considered underestimates.

Sequencing input: blood. This clonotype was sampled from a woman aged 25 to 39 in good health. This chain links TRBV10-3 with TRBJ2-7; D is undetermined. In DNA form, the CDR3 reads TGTGCCATCAGTGTACGTACCAATGAGCAGTACTTC. Its protein product is CAISVRTNEQYF.